Presented here are 26 T cell receptor beta chains from one specimen sequenced in a study of T-cell reconstitution after alpha-beta-depleted transplantation in children. TCRbeta library preparation incorporated unique molecular identifiers. TCRdb passed the PCR reads through MiXCR, listing each CDR3 protein once. The sample carries about 540,000 distinct CDR3 sequences, over 20% recorded once. Sequenced here: PBMCs, sampled before TCRalphabeta/CD19-depleted stem cell transplant. The receptors shown here come from a boy less than two years old with Wiskott-Aldrich syndrome, due to receive a stem cell transplant.

The chain combines TRBV5-1 with TRBJ1-1; possible D gene TRBD1, 5 bases. CDR1 is SGHRS, CDR2 YFSETQ, per germline. V was cut by 2 bases and J by 2 bases, with 13 bases left in between. The CDR3 is 15 residues long. Here the CDR3 DNA reads TGCGCCAGCAGCTTCCGGCAGGGTGTAAACACTGAAGCTTTCTTT. Protein: CASSFRQGVNTEAFF.

A few counts support this clonotype. The CDR3 is CSARYQGREKLFF. The CDR3 nucleotides read TGCAGTGCTAGATACCAGGGGAGGGAAAAACTGTTTTTT. The chain has TRBV20-1 and TRBJ1-4; D perhaps matches TRBD1 (6 bases). The V gene lost 2 bases and the J gene lost 8 bases, with 12 bases spanning the gap. The CDR3 extends over 13 amino acids. CDR1 is DFQATT, CDR2 SNEGSKA, per germline (reference sequence).

The chain uses TRBV7-3 and TRBJ1-1, with D maybe TRBD1 (6 bases). The CDR3 runs 14 residues. Trimming removed 3 bases at V and 3 bases at J, with 11 bases between. Germline V gene sequence: CDR1 SGHTA, CDR2 FQGTGA. Here the CDR3 DNA reads TGTGCCAGCAGCTTTGTAGGGGGGGACACTGAAGCTTTCTTT. Translated, it gives CASSFVGGDTEAFF.

This clonotype was counted between two and nine times. J is TRBJ2-7 and V is TRBV2; no clear D. The CDR3 is made up of 16 amino acids. Germline values: CDR1 SNHLY, CDR2 FYNNEI. V lost 4 bases and J lost 2, with 18 bases in between. In DNA, the CDR3 is TGTGCCAGCAGTGTAACCGTGGCGGAAGTCCCCTACGAGCAGTACTTC. It specifies CASSVTVAEVPYEQYF.

The chain recombines TRBV7-8 with TRBJ2-2, with D hard to call. CDR1 SGHVS and CDR2 FQNEAQ come from the germline V gene. V was clipped by 5 bases and J by 2 bases, with 9 bases between them. The CDR3 has 14 residues. The CDR3 region has the DNA TGTGCCAGCAGCCGTCTAGTTAACACCGGGGAGCTGTTTTTT. Translated, it gives CASSRLVNTGELFF.

The genes are TRBV12-3 or TRBV12-4 and TRBJ2-1; 10 bases align to TRBD2. Trimming took 1 base from V and 4 from J; bases not matched to a gene: 7. CDR3 length equals 17 residues. The CDR3 loop reads CASSLGGLALRYNEQFF. In nucleotides, the CDR3 is TGTGCCAGCAGTTTAGGGGGACTAGCGTTACGGTACAATGAGCAGTTCTTC.

This clonotype showed up just a few times. The gene calls are TRBV3-1 and TRBJ2-1, with 10 positions matching TRBD1. The V and J ends lost 1 base and 6 bases, in that order; junction bases with no gene match: 6. Looked up from germline, CDR1 is LGHDT and CDR2 is YNNKEL (reference sequence). The length of the CDR3 is 16 residues. The CDR3 is CASSQAGTGVPNEQFF. The CDR3 DNA follows: TGTGCCAGCAGCCAAGCCGGGACAGGGGTTCCCAATGAGCAGTTCTTC.

J is TRBJ2-1 and V is TRBV30, with TRBD2 matching over 8 bases. Per germline, CDR1 GTSNPN and CDR2 SVGIG (reference sequence). CDR3 size: 15 residues. The V and J ends lost 0 bases and 5 bases, in that order; junction bases with no gene match: 6. The CDR3 sequence is CAWSVISGTHNEQFF. CDR3 DNA sequence: TGTGCCTGGAGTGTGATTAGCGGGACCCACAATGAGCAGTTCTTC.

This clonotype was seen more than once but under ten times. This sequence joins TRBV5-1 and TRBJ2-2; TRBD2 matches 7 bases. CDR1 SGHRS and CDR2 YFSETQ come from the germline V gene. This CDR3 is built from 17 residues. V lost 0 bases, J lost 4 bases, and 9 bases stayed unmatched. The CDR3 bases are TGCGCCAGCAGCTTGGGTGCCAGCGGGATCGTCACCGGGGAGCTGTTTTTT. Protein product: CASSLGASGIVTGELFF.

The chain is built from TRBV6-2 or TRBV6-3 and TRBJ2-3; TRBD2 agrees at 9 bases. Germline loops: CDR1 MNHEY, CDR2 SVGEGT. Trimming took 7 bases from V and 4 from J; bases not matched to a gene: 12. The CDR3 runs 16 residues. The CDR3 DNA follows: TGTGCCAGCATCCGGCGGGCGGGAGGGCCCGCAGATACGCAGTATTTT. It encodes CASIRRAGGPADTQYF.

The CDR3 region has the DNA TGTGCCAGCAGCTTGATGGGTTGGGAGACCCAGTACTTC. It codes for CASSLMGWETQYF. The chain uses TRBV5-5 and TRBJ2-5; D not certain. V lost 1 base and J 5 bases, leaving 9 bases between the germline ends. There are 13 residues in the CDR3. Germline V lookup: CDR1 SGHKS, CDR2 YYEKEE (reference sequence).

CDR3 in amino acids: CAAYREGRASYNEQFF. CDR3 nucleotide sequence: TGTGCCGCCTATAGAGAGGGAAGGGCCTCCTACAATGAGCAGTTCTTC. The chain combines TRBV28 with TRBJ2-1; a possible D gene is TRBD2 (5 bases). The ends were cut back, 11 bases at V and 0 bases at J, with 20 bases in the middle. This CDR3 comprises 16 residues. Looked up from germline, CDR1 is MDHEN and CDR2 is SYDVKM. Combining the CDR3 with reference TRBV28 and TRBJ2-1 gives the whole variable domain DVKVTQSSRYLVKRTGEKVFLECVQDMDHENMFWYRQDPGLGLRLIYFSYDVKMKEKGDIPEGYSVSREKKERFSLILESASTNQTSMYLCAAYREGRASYNEQFFGPGTRLTVL.

This clonotype was observed a handful of times. The V and J genes are TRBV4-1 and TRBJ2-7; TRBD1 matches 8 bases. The CDR3 runs to 14 residues. The J segment lost 5 bases and the V segment lost 4 bases, leaving 7 bases of the junction unmatched. Germline V CDR1 and CDR2: MGHRA, YSYEKL. The CDR3 sequence is CASSRGQVNDEQYF. The CDR3 region has the DNA TGCGCCAGCAGCCGGGGACAGGTCAACGACGAGCAGTACTTC.

The V and J genes are TRBV30 and TRBJ2-1; 7 nucleotides agree with TRBD1. The CDR3 has 14 amino acids. The trim removed 0 bases at V and 4 bases at J, leaving 3 bases unmatched. Germline V gives CDR1 GTSNPN, CDR2 SVGIG (reference sequence). CDR3 sequence: CAWSVGTAYNEQFF. For the CDR3, the DNA is TGTGCCTGGAGTGTAGGGACAGCTTACAATGAGCAGTTCTTC.

The genes are TRBV19 and TRBJ1-2; possible D gene TRBD1, 5 bases. Trimming took off 4 bases at V and 5 bases at J, with 17 bases between the two ends. Germline lookup yields CDR1 LNHDA and CDR2 SQIVND (reference sequence). The length of the CDR3 is 15 residues. The CDR3 reads CASSTIDSEEYGYTF. The CDR3, as DNA: TGTGCCAGTAGTACTATAGACAGCGAGGAATATGGCTACACCTTC.

This chain links TRBV5-1 with TRBJ2-7; D is uncertain. The CDR3 extends over 15 amino acids. The ends were cut back, 1 base at V and 5 bases at J, with 16 bases in the middle. The germline CDR1 and CDR2 sequences are SGHRS and YFSETQ. The CDR3: CASSLRANPLNEQYF. Written as DNA, the CDR3 is TGCGCCAGCAGCTTGAGGGCTAACCCTCTGAACGAGCAGTACTTC.

This clonotype was seen more than once but under ten times. The rearrangement uses TRBV5-1 and TRBJ2-1; the match to TRBD1 covers 11 bases. Germline CDR1 is SGHRS and CDR2 is YFSETQ. The CDR3 runs to 19 residues. Trimming removed 3 bases from V and 0 bases from J; junction bases left unmatched: 11. The CDR3 DNA sequence: TGCGCCAGCAGCTCCCCCGGGACAGGGGGGCCTGTCTCCTACAATGAGCAGTTCTTC. It yields the protein CASSSPGTGGPVSYNEQFF.

This clonotype came up a few times. The genes are TRBV4-2 and TRBJ2-2, with TRBD2 identical over 10 bases. Trimming removed 2 bases from V and 1 base from J; junction bases left unmatched: 4. From germline, CDR1 is LGHNA and CDR2 YNFKEQ. The CDR3 runs to 17 residues. The CDR3 DNA sequence: TGTGCCAGCAGCCAAATTGCTAGCGGGGGGAACACCGGGGAGCTGTTTTTT. Its protein product is CASSQIASGGNTGELFF.

This clonotype was seen a handful of times. The gene calls are TRBV27 and TRBJ2-1, with 12 positions matching TRBD1. V gave up 2 bases and J gave up 7 bases; unmatched junction bases: 18. CDR1 is MNHEY, CDR2 SMNVEV, per germline (reference sequence). CDR3 length: 20 residues. The CDR3 region has the DNA TGTGCCAGCAGTTTAGTTCGGGACAGGGGGCTCGCGGAGCTGAGAAATGAGCAGTTCTTC. It encodes CASSLVRDRGLAELRNEQFF.

The chain employs TRBV12-3 or TRBV12-4 and TRBJ2-7, with 7 bases identical to TRBD2. The V gene end was trimmed by 3 bases and the J gene end by 0 bases; junction bases not matched to a gene: 8. This CDR3 spans 16 amino acids. CDR3 residues: CASSFASSSGSYEQYF. The CDR3 DNA follows: TGTGCCAGCAGTTTCGCGTCCTCTAGCGGCTCCTACGAGCAGTACTTC.

This clonotype was seen only a few times. The chain links TRBV4-1 to TRBJ2-5, with unresolved D. The CDR3 covers 14 residues. V was clipped by 1 base and J by 4 bases, with 10 bases between them. The germline gives CDR1 MGHRA, CDR2 YSYEKL. In nucleotides, the CDR3 is TGCGCCAGCAGCCAAGTAGCAGAAGTAGAGACCCAGTACTTC. Protein sequence: CASSQVAEVETQYF.

The chain has TRBV5-1 and TRBJ2-1; 9 bases line up with TRBD2. There are 14 residues in the CDR3. Germline CDR1 and CDR2: SGHRS and YFSETQ. Trimming at V came to 3 bases and at J to 6 bases, leaving 4 bases not matched to a gene. CDR3 residues: CASSWGLASNEQFF. In nucleotides, the CDR3 is TGCGCCAGCAGCTGGGGACTAGCTTCCAATGAGCAGTTCTTC.

This clonotype has more than one count but fewer than ten. The chain couples TRBV5-1 to TRBJ1-1; 9 nucleotides agree with TRBD1. This CDR3 has 14 residues. Germline lookup yields CDR1 SGHRS and CDR2 YFSETQ. After removal of 3 bases from V and 5 bases from J, the junction contained 5 bases not matched to a gene. The CDR3 protein is CASSWGTGLTEAFF. CDR3 coding DNA: TGCGCCAGCAGCTGGGGGACAGGGCTAACTGAAGCTTTCTTT.

This clonotype was detected only a few times. This chain uses TRBV28 with TRBJ1-5; D is unclear. V lost 3 bases and J lost 2, with 11 bases in between. The CDR3 covers 15 residues. CDR1 is MDHEN, CDR2 SYDVKM, per germline. CDR3 amino acids: CASSFPGMGNQPQHF. CDR3 nucleotide sequence: TGTGCCAGCAGTTTCCCAGGCATGGGCAATCAGCCCCAGCATTTT.

V is TRBV27 and J is TRBJ2-7, with a tentative D call TRBD1 (6 bases). Per the germline V gene, CDR1 is MNHEY and CDR2 is SMNVEV (reference sequence). V dropped 6 bases and J dropped 3 bases, with 15 bases sitting between them. There are 14 residues in the CDR3. The CDR3 loop is CASRGLRDNYEQYF. The CDR3 region has the DNA TGTGCCAGCAGAGGATTACGGGACAACTACGAGCAGTACTTC.

The V gene is TRBV6-5, the J gene TRBJ2-7, with D perhaps matching TRBD1 or TRBD2 (5 bases each). Trimming removed 2 bases from V and 2 bases from J, with 13 bases in between. Looked up from germline, CDR1 is MNHEY and CDR2 is SVGAGI. CDR3 length: 15 residues. For the CDR3, the DNA is TGTGCCAGCAGTTACCGGGGCAGCTCGACCTACGAGCAGTACTTC. Protein sequence: CASSYRGSSTYEQYF.